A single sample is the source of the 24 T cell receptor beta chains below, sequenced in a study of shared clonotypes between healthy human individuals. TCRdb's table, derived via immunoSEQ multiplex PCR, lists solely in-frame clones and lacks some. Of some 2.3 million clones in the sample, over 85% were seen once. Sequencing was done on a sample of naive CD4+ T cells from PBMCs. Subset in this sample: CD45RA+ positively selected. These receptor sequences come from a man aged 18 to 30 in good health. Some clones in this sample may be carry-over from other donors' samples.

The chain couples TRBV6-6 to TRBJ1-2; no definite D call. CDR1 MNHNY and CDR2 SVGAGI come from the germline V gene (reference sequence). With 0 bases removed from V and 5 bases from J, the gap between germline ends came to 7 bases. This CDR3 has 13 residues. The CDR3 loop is CASSYSPTYGYTF. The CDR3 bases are TGTGCCAGCAGTTACTCGCCAACGTATGGCTACACCTTC.

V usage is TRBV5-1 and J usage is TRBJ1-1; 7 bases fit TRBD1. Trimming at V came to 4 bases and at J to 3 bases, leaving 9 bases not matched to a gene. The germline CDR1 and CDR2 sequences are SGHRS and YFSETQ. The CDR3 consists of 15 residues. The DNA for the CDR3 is TGCGCCAGCAGCGCACTAGGACAGGCCGACACTGAAGCTTTCTTT. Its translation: CASSALGQADTEAFF.

CDR3 residues: CASSGGLAGLGGTYNEQFF. The CDR3 DNA reads TGTGCCAGCAGTGGGGGACTAGCGGGGTTAGGGGGGACCTACAATGAGCAGTTCTTC. V usage is TRBV27 and J usage is TRBJ2-1; 13 bases fit TRBD2. V shed 5 bases and J 2 bases; nucleotides not matched to a gene: 12. The CDR3 has 19 residues. Looked up from germline, CDR1 is MNHEY and CDR2 is SMNVEV (reference sequence).

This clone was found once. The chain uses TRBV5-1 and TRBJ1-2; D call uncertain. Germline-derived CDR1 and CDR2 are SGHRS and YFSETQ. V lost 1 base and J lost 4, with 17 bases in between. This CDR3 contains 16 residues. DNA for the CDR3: TGCGCCAGCAGCTTGTTTATAAGGGCGGAGGGCTATGGCTACACCTTC. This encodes CASSLFIRAEGYGYTF.

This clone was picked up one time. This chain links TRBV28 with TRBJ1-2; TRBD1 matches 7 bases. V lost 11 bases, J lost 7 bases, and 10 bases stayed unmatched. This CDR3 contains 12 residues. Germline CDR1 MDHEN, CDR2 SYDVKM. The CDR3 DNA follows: TGTGCCTCCGGGAGGGGGCAGGGTGGCTACACCTTC. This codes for CASGRGQGGYTF.

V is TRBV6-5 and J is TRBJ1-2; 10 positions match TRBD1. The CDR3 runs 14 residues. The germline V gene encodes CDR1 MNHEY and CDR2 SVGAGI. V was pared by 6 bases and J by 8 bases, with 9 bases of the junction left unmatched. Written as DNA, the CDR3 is TGTGCCAGCAGACCTCCGGGACAGGGGAGGGGCTACACCTTC. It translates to CASRPPGQGRGYTF.

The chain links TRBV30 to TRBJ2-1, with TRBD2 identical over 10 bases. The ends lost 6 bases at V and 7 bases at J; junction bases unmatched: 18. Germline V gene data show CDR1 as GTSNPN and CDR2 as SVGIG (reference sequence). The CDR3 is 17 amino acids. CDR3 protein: CACAPRRKREGENEQFF. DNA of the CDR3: TGTGCCTGCGCCCCGCGGAGAAAGCGGGAGGGGGAGAATGAGCAGTTCTTC.

Here the CDR3 reads CASSVLEASEQYF. CDR3 coding DNA: TGTGCCAGCAGCGTATTAGAGGCCTCCGAGCAGTACTTC. The chain links TRBV9 to TRBJ2-7, with no clear D. In germline, CDR1 is SGDLS, CDR2 YYNGEE. This CDR3 is 13 amino acids long. Trimming cost V 1 base and J 6 bases, with 11 bases left between them.

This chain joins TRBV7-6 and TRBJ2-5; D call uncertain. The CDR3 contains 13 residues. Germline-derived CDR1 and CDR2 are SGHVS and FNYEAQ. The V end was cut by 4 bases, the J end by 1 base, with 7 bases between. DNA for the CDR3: TGTGCCAGCAGCTATAGCACCCAAGAGACCCAGTACTTC. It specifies CASSYSTQETQYF.

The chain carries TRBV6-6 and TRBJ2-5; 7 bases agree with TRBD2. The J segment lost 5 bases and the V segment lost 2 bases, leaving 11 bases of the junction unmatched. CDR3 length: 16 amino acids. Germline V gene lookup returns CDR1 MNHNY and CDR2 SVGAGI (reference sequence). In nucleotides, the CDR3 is TGTGCCAGCAGTTACCGAGTTGGCGGGAGCTTGGAGACCCAGTACTTC. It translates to CASSYRVGGSLETQYF.

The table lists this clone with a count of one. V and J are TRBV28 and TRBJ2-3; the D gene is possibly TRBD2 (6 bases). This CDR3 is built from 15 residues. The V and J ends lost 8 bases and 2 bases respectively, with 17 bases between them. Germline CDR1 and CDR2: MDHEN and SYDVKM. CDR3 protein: CASRTLAPITDTQYF. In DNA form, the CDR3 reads TGTGCCAGCCGTACCCTAGCGCCTATCACAGATACGCAGTATTTT.

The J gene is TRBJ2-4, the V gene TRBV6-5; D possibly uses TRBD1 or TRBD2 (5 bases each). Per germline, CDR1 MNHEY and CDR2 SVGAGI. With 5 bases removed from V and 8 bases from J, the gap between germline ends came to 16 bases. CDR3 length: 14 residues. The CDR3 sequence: CASSQEAWGYIQYF. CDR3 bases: TGTGCCAGCAGTCAAGAGGCCTGGGGGTACATTCAGTACTTC.

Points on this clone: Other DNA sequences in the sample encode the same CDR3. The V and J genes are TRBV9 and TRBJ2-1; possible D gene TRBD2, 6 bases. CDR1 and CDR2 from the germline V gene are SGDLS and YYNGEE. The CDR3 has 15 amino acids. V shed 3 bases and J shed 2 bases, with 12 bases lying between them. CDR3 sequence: CASSAGTATYNEQFF. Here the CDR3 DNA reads TGTGCCAGCAGCGCTGGGACTGCGACCTACAATGAGCAGTTCTTC.

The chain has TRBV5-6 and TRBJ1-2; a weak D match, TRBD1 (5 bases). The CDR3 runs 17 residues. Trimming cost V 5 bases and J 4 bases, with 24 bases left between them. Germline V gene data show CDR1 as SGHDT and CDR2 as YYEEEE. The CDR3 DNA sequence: TGTGCCAGCAGGCTGGGGGGTCTGGTAGACGGCGGCTATGGCTACACCTTC. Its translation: CASRLGGLVDGGYGYTF. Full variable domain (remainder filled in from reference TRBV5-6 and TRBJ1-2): DAGVTQSPTHLIKTRGQQVTLRCSPKSGHDTVSWYQQALGQGPQFIFQYYEEEERQRGNFPDRFSGHQFPNYSSELNVNALLLGDSALYLCASRLGGLVDGGYGYTFGSGTRLTVV.

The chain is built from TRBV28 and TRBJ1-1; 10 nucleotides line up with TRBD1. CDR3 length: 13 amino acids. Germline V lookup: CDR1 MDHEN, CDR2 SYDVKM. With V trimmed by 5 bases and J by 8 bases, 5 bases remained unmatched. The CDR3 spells CASSVGTGVEAFF. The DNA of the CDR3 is TGTGCCAGCAGTGTAGGGACAGGGGTGGAAGCTTTCTTT. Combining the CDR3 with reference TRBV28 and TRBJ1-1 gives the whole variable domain DVKVTQSSRYLVKRTGEKVFLECVQDMDHENMFWYRQDPGLGLRLIYFSYDVKMKEKGDIPEGYSVSREKKERFSLILESASTNQTSMYLCASSVGTGVEAFFGQGTRLTVV.

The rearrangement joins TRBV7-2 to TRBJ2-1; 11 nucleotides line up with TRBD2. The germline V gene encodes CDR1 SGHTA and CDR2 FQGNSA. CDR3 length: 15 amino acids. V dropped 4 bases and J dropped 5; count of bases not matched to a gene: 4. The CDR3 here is CASSSRLAGHNEQFF. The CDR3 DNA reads TGTGCCAGCAGCTCTAGACTAGCGGGGCACAATGAGCAGTTCTTC.

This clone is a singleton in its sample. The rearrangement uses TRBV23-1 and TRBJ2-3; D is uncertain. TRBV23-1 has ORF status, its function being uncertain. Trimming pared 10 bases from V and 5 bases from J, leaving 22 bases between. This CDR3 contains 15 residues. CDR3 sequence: CANARAAFNRDTQYF. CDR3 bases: TGCGCCAACGCCCGGGCCGCTTTTAATCGAGATACGCAGTATTTT.

Here the CDR3 DNA reads TGTGCCAGCAGCTTGGCGGGACAGGGATACACAGATACGCAGTATTTT. Translation: CASSLAGQGYTDTQYF. This chain uses TRBV5-4 with TRBJ2-3, with 9 bases identical to TRBD1. The germline V gene encodes CDR1 SGHNT and CDR2 YYREEE (reference sequence). The J segment lost 2 bases and the V segment lost 0 bases, leaving 4 bases of the junction unmatched. This CDR3 has 16 residues.

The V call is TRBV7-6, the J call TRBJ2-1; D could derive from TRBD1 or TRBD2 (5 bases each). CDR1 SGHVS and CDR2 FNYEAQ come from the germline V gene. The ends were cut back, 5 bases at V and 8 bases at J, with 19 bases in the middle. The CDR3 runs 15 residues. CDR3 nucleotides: TGTGCCAGCAGCCCACTTAGAGGGCAGGGCCATGAGCAGTTCTTC. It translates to CASSPLRGQGHEQFF.

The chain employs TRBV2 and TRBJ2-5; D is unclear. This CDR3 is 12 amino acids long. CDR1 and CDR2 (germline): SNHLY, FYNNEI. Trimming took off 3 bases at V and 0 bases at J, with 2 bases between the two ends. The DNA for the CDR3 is TGTGCCAGCAGTGAGTACCAAGAGACCCAGTACTTC. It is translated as CASSEYQETQYF.

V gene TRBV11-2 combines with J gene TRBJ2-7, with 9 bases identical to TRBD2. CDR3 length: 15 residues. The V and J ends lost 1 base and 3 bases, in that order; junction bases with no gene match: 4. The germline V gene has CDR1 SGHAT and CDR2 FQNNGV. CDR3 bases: TGTGCCAGCAGCTTAGGACTAGCGGAATACTACGAGCAGTACTTC. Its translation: CASSLGLAEYYEQYF.

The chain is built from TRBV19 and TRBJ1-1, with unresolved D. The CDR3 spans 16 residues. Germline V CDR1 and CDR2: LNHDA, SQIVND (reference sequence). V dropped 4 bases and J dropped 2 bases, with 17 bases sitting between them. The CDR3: CASSTRAGPYNTEAFF. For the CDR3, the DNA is TGTGCCAGTAGTACCCGGGCCGGGCCATATAACACTGAAGCTTTCTTT.

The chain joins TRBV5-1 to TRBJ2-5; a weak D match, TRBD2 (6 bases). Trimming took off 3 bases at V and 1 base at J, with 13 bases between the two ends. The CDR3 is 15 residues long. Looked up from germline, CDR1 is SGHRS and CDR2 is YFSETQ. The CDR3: CASSSRDSAQETQYF. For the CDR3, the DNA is TGCGCCAGCAGCTCACGGGACTCCGCCCAAGAGACCCAGTACTTC. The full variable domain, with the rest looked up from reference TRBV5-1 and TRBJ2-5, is KAGVTQTPRYLIKTRGQQVTLSCSPISGHRSVSWYQQTPGQGLQFLFEYFSETQRNKGNFPGRFSGRQFSNSRSEMNVSTLELGDSALYLCASSSRDSAQETQYFGPGTRLLVL.

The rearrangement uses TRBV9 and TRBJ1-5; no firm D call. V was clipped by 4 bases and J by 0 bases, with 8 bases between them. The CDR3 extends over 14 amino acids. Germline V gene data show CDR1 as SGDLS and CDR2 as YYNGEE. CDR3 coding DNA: TGTGCCAGCAGCCCCAGCGGTAGCAATCAGCCCCAGCATTTT. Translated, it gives CASSPSGSNQPQHF. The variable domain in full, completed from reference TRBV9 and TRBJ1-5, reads DSGVTQTPKHLITATGQRVTLRCSPRSGDLSVYWYQQSLDQGLQFLIQYYNGEERAKGNILERFSAQQFPDLHSELNLSSLELGDSALYFCASSPSGSNQPQHFGDGTRLSIL.